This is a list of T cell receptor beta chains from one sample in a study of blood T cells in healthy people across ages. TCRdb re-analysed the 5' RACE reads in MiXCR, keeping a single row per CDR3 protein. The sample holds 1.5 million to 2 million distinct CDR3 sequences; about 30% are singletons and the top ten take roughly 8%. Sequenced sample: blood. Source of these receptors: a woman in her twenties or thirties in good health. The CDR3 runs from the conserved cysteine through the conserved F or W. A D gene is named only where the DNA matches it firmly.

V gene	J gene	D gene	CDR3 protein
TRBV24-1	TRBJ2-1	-	CATGGGPGEQFF
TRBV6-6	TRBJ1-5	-	CASSYGGKVGNQPQHF
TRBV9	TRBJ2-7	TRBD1	CASSGPGQGPGEQYF
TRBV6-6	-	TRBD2	CASRQTGTSVHEQYF
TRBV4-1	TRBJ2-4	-	CASSREQGLSYGQYF
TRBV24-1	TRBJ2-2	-	CATSATAPGELFF
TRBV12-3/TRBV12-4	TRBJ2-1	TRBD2	CASATTSASGRSYNEQFF
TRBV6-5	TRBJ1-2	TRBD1	CASSYSDRAGYGYTF
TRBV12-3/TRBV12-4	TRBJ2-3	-	CASSFHGTSTDTEYF
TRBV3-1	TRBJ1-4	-	CASSQVGGTNEKLFF
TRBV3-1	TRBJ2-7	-	CASSQDTGGLEQYF
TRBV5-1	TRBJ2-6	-	CASSLARAISGANVLTF
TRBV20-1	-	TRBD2	CSAISTSGSGETQYF
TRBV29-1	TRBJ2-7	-	CSVEVALYEQYF
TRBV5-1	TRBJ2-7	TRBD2	CASSPQAGANEQYF
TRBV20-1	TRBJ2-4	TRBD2	CSARDNRLAGAKNIQYF
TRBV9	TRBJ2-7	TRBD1	CASSGTEGPYEQYF
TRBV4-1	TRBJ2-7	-	CASSQDPLGESYYEQYF
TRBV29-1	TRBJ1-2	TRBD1	CSVARRQGFNGYTF
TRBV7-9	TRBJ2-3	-	CASSSNRDTDTQYF
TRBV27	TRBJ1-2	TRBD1	CASSIGTGVSYTF
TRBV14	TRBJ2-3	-	CASSQEIRGDTQYF
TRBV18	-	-	CASSPRWPEQYF
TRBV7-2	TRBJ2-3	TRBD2	CASSLADWTSGGDTQYF
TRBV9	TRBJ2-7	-	CASSVETTSYEQYF
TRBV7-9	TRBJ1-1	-	CASSLGITNTEAFF
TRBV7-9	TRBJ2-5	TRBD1	CASSYPDRGQETQYF
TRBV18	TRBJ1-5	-	CASSPTVGVSGQPQHF
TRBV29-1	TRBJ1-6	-	CSVADADLGSPLHF
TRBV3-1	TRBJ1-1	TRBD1	CASSQGTGGATEAFF
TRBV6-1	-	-	CASSPNLDPGYAYEQYF
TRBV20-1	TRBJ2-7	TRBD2	CSALPLLAELTGYEQYF
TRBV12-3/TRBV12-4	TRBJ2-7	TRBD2	CASLAGGKYEQYF
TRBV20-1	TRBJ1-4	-	CSASYKGGVEKLFF
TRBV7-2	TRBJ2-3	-	CASSLVYPTKRLRTDTQYF
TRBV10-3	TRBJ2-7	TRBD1	CAISENVGTGSYEQYF
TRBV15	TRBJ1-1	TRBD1	CATSGGDRLYTEAFF